This T cell receptor beta chain originates from a study of T cells in Graves' hyperthyroidism and ophthalmopathy. RNA transcripts yielded amplified TCR beta CDR3 regions. The primer set for the first-round RT-PCR of the TCR CDR3 was HTBI. TCRdb fed the multiplex PCR reads into MiXCR, producing one record per CDR3 protein. The sample has 550,000 to 600,000 distinct CDR3 sequences; roughly 50% are singletons. Trimming took 6 bases from V and 8 from J, leaving 22 bases between them. CDR1 MGHDK and CDR2 SYGVNS come from the germline V gene. The CDR3 consists of 15 residues. The sample was peripheral blood or thyroid tissue (not recorded which). The V call is TRBV25-1, the J call TRBJ1-2; D unresolved. This receptor was obtained from an adult woman with Graves' disease, either hyperthyroidism or ophthalmopathy (not recorded which). CDR3 region: CASRNSHAARSGYTF. As DNA, the CDR3 is TGTGCCAGCAGGAATAGTCACGCAGCGAGGAGCGGCTACACCTTC.